The rows below give T cell receptor beta chains drawn from one sample of a study of T cell repertoires in cytomegalovirus infection. TCRdb reprocessed the reads with MiXCR, giving one entry per CDR3 protein. Among under 600,000 distinct CDR3 sequences, about 15% were seen once, and the ten largest hold more than 20%. The source material was CD8+ T cells from PBMCs. The receptors here all came from a human donor in good health (CMV status not recorded). Some clones in this sample may be carry-over from other donors' samples. The CDR3 runs from the conserved cysteine through the conserved F or W. D genes are given only for firm matches. Some rows mark clone size as missing; the rest say once, few, many or name a class of expanded clone.

d_gene | j_gene | len | v_gene | abundance | CDR3aa | CDR3nt
TRBD2 | TRBJ2-1 | 15 | TRBV7-3 | many | CASSHLSGSHNEQFF | TGTGCCAGCAGCCATTTAAGCGGGAGCCACAATGAGCAGTTCTTC
- | TRBJ1-2 | 15 | TRBV5-4 | few | CASSLNSGHNYGYTF | TGTGCCAGCAGCTTGAATTCTGGACACAACTATGGCTACACCTTC
- | TRBJ2-7 | 11 | TRBV15 | - | CATSFGYEQYF | TGTGCCACCAGCTTCGGATACGAGCAGTACTTC
TRBD2 | TRBJ2-1 | 15 | TRBV5-1 | - | CASSFKRGGYNEQFF | TGCGCCAGCAGCTTCAAGCGGGGGGGATACAATGAGCAGTTCTTC
- | TRBJ2-2 | 15 | TRBV6-1 | - | CASSDGLWEAGELFF | TGTGCCAGCAGTGATGGACTTTGGGAGGCCGGGGAGCTGTTTTTT
- | TRBJ1-2 | 15 | TRBV13 | once | CASSPRGSWGYGYTF | TGTGCCAGCAGCCCCAGGGGCAGTTGGGGCTATGGCTACACCTTC
TRBD2 | TRBJ2-1 | 18 | TRBV12-3/TRBV12-4 | many | CASSSRLFSGGRYNEQFF | TGTGCCAGCAGCTCGCGTCTCTTTAGCGGGGGCCGCTACAATGAGCAGTTCTTC
- | TRBJ1-2 | 15 | TRBV6-6 | - | CASSQGSTGGYGYTF | TGTGCCAGCAGCCAGGGGTCCACTGGGGGTTATGGCTACACCTTC
TRBD2 | TRBJ2-5 | 15 | TRBV6-1 | many | CASRAGLAGAETQYF | TGTGCCAGCAGAGCGGGACTAGCGGGAGCAGAGACCCAGTACTTC
TRBD1 | TRBJ1-5 | 18 | TRBV6-4 | - | CARPRQGVLQRGNQPQHF | TGTGCCAGACCACGACAGGGGGTGCTCCAAAGGGGGAATCAGCCCCAGCATTTT
- | TRBJ1-5 | 12 | TRBV12-5 | many | CASAEGNQPQHF | TGTGCTAGTGCGGAGGGCAATCAGCCCCAGCATTTT
TRBD1 | TRBJ2-1 | 18 | TRBV3-1 | - | CASSQVTGPKGSYNEQFF | TGTGCCAGCAGCCAAGTGACAGGGCCCAAGGGTTCCTACAATGAGCAGTTCTTC
- | TRBJ1-1 | 11 | TRBV10-3 | many | CAISEGVEAFF | TGTGCCATCAGTGAAGGGGTGGAAGCTTTCTTT
- | TRBJ1-4 | 16 | TRBV14 | - | CASSQDSGPAGEKLFF | TGTGCCAGCAGCCAAGATTCGGGACCGGCAGGCGAAAAACTGTTTTTT
TRBD2 | TRBJ2-6 | 16 | TRBV20-1 | - | CSARTGGGSGANVLTF | TGCAGTGCTAGGACGGGGGGGGGATCTGGGGCCAACGTCCTGACTTTC
TRBD1 | TRBJ2-7 | 16 | TRBV28 | many | CASSSIPRDRLYEQYF | TGTGCCAGCAGTTCTATCCCCCGGGACAGGCTCTACGAGCAGTACTTC
TRBD1 | TRBJ2-1 | 14 | TRBV11-2 | many | CASSSSGQYDEQFF | TGTGCCAGCAGCTCGTCGGGACAGTACGATGAGCAGTTCTTC
- | TRBJ2-7 | 16 | TRBV4-1 | - | CASSQEAGESSYEQYF | TGCGCCAGCAGCCAAGAAGCCGGCGAAAGCTCCTACGAGCAGTACTTC
TRBD2 | TRBJ2-7 | 16 | TRBV27 | few | CASSFDTSGRYYEQYF | TGTGCCAGCAGTTTCGACACTAGCGGGAGATACTACGAGCAGTACTTC
- | TRBJ1-1 | 13 | TRBV6-5 | - | CASSYGATSDAVF | TGTGCCAGCAGTTACGGGGCAACTTCTGATGCTGTCTTT
- | TRBJ2-2 | 15 | TRBV6-2/TRBV6-3 | many | CASSGHRAPTGELFF | TGTGCCAGCAGCGGGCACAGGGCCCCCACCGGGGAGCTGTTTTTT
TRBD1 | TRBJ2-3 | 16 | TRBV5-1 | - | CASSFIRQGTPDTQYF | TGCGCCAGCAGCTTCATCCGACAGGGGACGCCAGATACGCAGTATTTT
- | TRBJ1-4 | 13 | TRBV6-5 | - | CASSLEEDEKLFF | TGTGCCAGCAGTTTAGAGGAAGATGAAAAACTGTTTTTT
TRBD2 | TRBJ2-7 | 14 | TRBV27 | - | CASSSGTSYYEQYF | TGTGCCAGCAGTTCCGGGACTAGCTATTACGAGCAGTACTTC
- | TRBJ1-1 | 19 | TRBV19 | many | CASSILPLGPEGRNTEAFF | TGTGCCAGTAGTATTTTGCCTCTAGGACCCGAGGGTAGGAACACTGAAGCTTTCTTT
- | TRBJ2-6 | 17 | TRBV7-9 | many | CASTKAIWHSGANVLTF | TGTGCCAGCACCAAGGCGATCTGGCACTCTGGGGCCAACGTCCTGACTTTC
TRBD1 | TRBJ2-7 | 13 | TRBV2 | many | CASRGTGEDEQYF | TGTGCCAGCAGGGGGACAGGGGAGGACGAGCAGTACTTC
TRBD2 | TRBJ2-2 | 17 | TRBV7-8 | many | CASSWGLAGEDTGELFF | TGTGCCAGCAGCTGGGGACTAGCGGGGGAGGACACCGGGGAGCTGTTTTTT
TRBD1 | TRBJ1-3 | 16 | TRBV7-9 | - | CASRGQGRSSGNTIYF | TGTGCCAGCAGGGGACAGGGGCGAAGCTCTGGAAACACCATATATTTT
TRBD1 | TRBJ2-1 | 16 | TRBV7-3 | many | CASSLPRDSSYNEQFF | TGTGCCAGCAGCTTACCACGGGACAGCTCCTACAATGAGCAGTTCTTC
- | TRBJ2-3 | 14 | TRBV6-4 | medium-sized | CASSDSIGTDTQYF | TGTGCCAGCAGTGACTCGATAGGAACAGATACGCAGTATTTT
- | TRBJ1-2 | 15 | TRBV7-9 | many | CASSDTGRTNYGYTF | TGTGCCAGCAGCGACACAGGACGCACCAACTATGGCTACACCTTC
- | TRBJ2-1 | 16 | TRBV7-6 | - | CASSLGTTGAYNEQFF | TGTGCCAGCAGCTTAGGGACCACGGGCGCCTACAATGAGCAGTTCTTC
TRBD1 | TRBJ1-1 | 14 | TRBV4-2 | many | CASSQGDRQRKAFF | TGTGCCAGCAGCCAAGGGGACAGACAACGAAAAGCTTTCTTT
- | TRBJ2-5 | 15 | TRBV20-1 | - | CSASPRNSPQETQYF | TGCAGTGCTAGCCCCAGAAATAGTCCCCAAGAGACCCAGTACTTC
TRBD2 | TRBJ2-3 | 15 | TRBV6-6 | many | CASSSDRGGADTQYF | TGTGCCAGCAGTTCCGACCGGGGGGGCGCAGATACGCAGTATTTT
- | TRBJ1-1 | 12 | TRBV6-6 | - | CASISDGTEAFF | TGTGCCAGCATTAGTGATGGCACTGAAGCTTTCTTT
- | TRBJ1-2 | 14 | TRBV27 | few | CASSPPPGMGGYTF | TGTGCCAGCAGTCCCCCGCCAGGGATGGGTGGCTACACCTTC
- | TRBJ2-1 | 18 | TRBV7-3 | many | CASSSPTSRGSSYNEQFF | TGTGCCAGCAGCTCTCCGACATCCCGGGGAAGCTCCTACAATGAGCAGTTCTTC
TRBD1 | TRBJ2-6 | 16 | TRBV12-5 | many | CASGLGQGSGANVLTF | TGTGCTAGTGGTCTTGGACAGGGCTCCGGGGCCAACGTCCTGACTTTC
- | TRBJ2-2 | 16 | TRBV6-5 | many | CASSYSWQGGTGELFF | TGTGCCAGCAGTTACTCCTGGCAGGGAGGCACCGGGGAGCTGTTTTTT
TRBD1 | TRBJ2-2 | 13 | TRBV27 | - | CASTGTGFGELFF | TGTGCCAGCACCGGGACAGGGTTCGGGGAGCTGTTTTTT
- | TRBJ2-7 | 17 | TRBV5-5 | - | CASSSRFFRQVDYEQYF | TGTGCCAGCAGCTCCAGATTCTTTCGACAGGTAGACTACGAGCAGTACTTC
TRBD1 | TRBJ1-4 | 15 | TRBV10-3 | few | CAIRGEGAEGEKLFF | TGTGCCATCAGGGGTGAGGGGGCAGAGGGTGAAAAACTGTTTTTT
TRBD2 | TRBJ2-5 | 15 | TRBV7-2 | many | CASSLEPLAGETQYF | TGTGCCAGCAGCTTAGAACCCCTAGCGGGAGAGACCCAGTACTTC
TRBD2 | TRBJ2-1 | 20 | TRBV7-6 | many | CASSGTGTSGRMPRYNEQFF | TGTGCCAGCAGCGGAACCGGGACTAGCGGGAGGATGCCCAGATACAATGAGCAGTTCTTC
- | TRBJ2-6 | 15 | TRBV5-4 | few | CASSLGGGWANVLTF | TGTGCCAGCAGCTTGGGTGGGGGCTGGGCCAACGTCCTGACTTTC
- | TRBJ1-1 | 13 | TRBV9 | once | CASSVGTITEAFF | TGTGCCAGCAGCGTAGGGACGATCACTGAAGCTTTCTTT
TRBD2 | TRBJ2-1 | 15 | TRBV28 | many | CASSYLLAGVNEQFF | TGTGCCAGCAGTTACCTTCTAGCGGGAGTTAATGAGCAGTTCTTC
- | TRBJ1-6 | 16 | TRBV6-1 | many | CAVPNRVGSYNSPLHF | TGTGCCGTACCGAACAGGGTAGGATCCTATAATTCACCCCTCCACTTT
- | TRBJ2-1 | 16 | TRBV6-1 | many | CASSDRLGTEYNEQFF | TGTGCCAGCAGCGACCGCTTAGGGACCGAGTACAATGAGCAGTTCTTC
- | TRBJ1-1 | 12 | TRBV7-4 | - | CASSLGGPGAFF | TGTGCCAGCAGCTTAGGAGGCCCCGGGGCTTTCTTT
- | TRBJ1-2 | 13 | TRBV28 | many | CASISLRGGGYTF | TGTGCCAGCATCAGCCTCCGCGGCGGTGGCTACACCTTC
TRBD1 | TRBJ2-7 | 17 | TRBV4-2 | - | CASSSTYRDRVSYEQYF | TGTGCCAGCAGCTCAACGTATCGGGACAGGGTTTCCTACGAGCAGTACTTC
- | TRBJ2-1 | 14 | TRBV14 | many | CASSPADLYNEQFF | TGTGCCAGCAGCCCCGCTGACCTATACAATGAGCAGTTCTTC
TRBD1 | TRBJ1-2 | 14 | TRBV5-4 | many | CASSSGQGARGYTF | TGTGCCAGCAGCTCAGGACAGGGGGCTCGTGGCTACACCTTC